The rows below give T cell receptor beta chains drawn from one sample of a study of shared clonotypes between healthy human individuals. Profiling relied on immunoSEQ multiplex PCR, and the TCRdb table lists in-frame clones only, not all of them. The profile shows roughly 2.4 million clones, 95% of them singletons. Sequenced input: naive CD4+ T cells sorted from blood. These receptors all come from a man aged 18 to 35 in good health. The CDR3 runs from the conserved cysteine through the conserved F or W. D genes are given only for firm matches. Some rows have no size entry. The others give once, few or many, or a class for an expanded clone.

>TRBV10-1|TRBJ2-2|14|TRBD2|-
CATTADSGVGELFF
TGCGCCACCACCGCCGATAGCGGGGTCGGGGAGCTGTTTTTT
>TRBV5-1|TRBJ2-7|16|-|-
CASSLDGGLLNYEQYF
TGCGCCAGCAGCTTGGACGGGGGTTTACTAAACTACGAGCAGTACTTC
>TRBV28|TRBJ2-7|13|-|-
CASSLRGAREQYF
TGTGCCAGCAGTTTAAGAGGGGCGCGAGAGCAGTACTTC
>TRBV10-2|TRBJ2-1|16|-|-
CASSESQTSSYNEQFF
TGCGCCAGCAGTGAGTCACAGACGAGCTCCTACAATGAGCAGTTCTTC
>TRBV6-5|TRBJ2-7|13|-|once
CASSRGASHEQYF
TGTGCCAGCAGCAGGGGCGCCAGCCACGAGCAGTACTTC
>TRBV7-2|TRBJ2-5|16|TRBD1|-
CASNTAYRGRQETQYF
TGTGCCAGCAACACGGCTTACAGGGGGCGGCAAGAGACCCAGTACTTC
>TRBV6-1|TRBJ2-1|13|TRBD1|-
CASSEPDRAEQFF
TGTGCCAGCAGTGAACCCGACAGGGCTGAGCAGTTCTTC
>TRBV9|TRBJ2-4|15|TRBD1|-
CASSVGTGVKNIQYF
TGTGCCAGCAGCGTAGGAACAGGGGTCAAAAACATTCAGTACTTC
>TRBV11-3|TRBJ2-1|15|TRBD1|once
CASSLGQGKGNEQFF
TGTGCCAGCAGCCTGGGACAGGGTAAGGGCAATGAGCAGTTCTTC
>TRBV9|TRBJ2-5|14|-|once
CASSVGAGQETQYF
TGTGCCAGCAGCGTAGGAGCAGGGCAAGAGACCCAGTACTTC
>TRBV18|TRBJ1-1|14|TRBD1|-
CASSQTGEGTEAFF
TGTGCCAGCTCCCAGACAGGGGAGGGCACTGAAGCTTTCTTT
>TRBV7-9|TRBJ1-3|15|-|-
CASSLDRYSGNTIYF
TGTGCCAGCAGCTTAGACAGGTACTCTGGAAACACCATATATTTT
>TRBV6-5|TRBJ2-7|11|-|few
CASSSRYEQYF
TGTGCCAGCAGTTCTCGCTACGAGCAGTACTTC
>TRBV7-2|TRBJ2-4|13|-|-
CASSLRERGIQYF
TGTGCCAGCAGCTTAAGAGAGAGGGGCATTCAGTACTTC
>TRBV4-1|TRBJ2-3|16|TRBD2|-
CASSPQGLAGVDTQYF
TGCGCCAGCAGCCCCCAGGGACTAGCGGGGGTAGATACGCAGTATTTT
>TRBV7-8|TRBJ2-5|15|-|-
CASSREWFGVETQYF
TGTGCCAGCAGCCGCGAGTGGTTCGGTGTAGAGACCCAGTACTTC
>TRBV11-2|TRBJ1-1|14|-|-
CASSLGDRNTEAFF
TGTGCCAGCAGCTTGGGGGATCGAAACACTGAAGCTTTCTTT
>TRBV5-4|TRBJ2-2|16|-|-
CASSPIGREGTGELFF
TGTGCCAGCAGCCCCATTGGGCGGGAAGGGACCGGGGAGCTGTTTTTT
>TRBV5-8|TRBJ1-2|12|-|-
CASSLRNYGYTF
TGTGCCAGCAGCTTGCGTAACTATGGCTACACCTTC
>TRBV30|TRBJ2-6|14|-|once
CAWHRVGGANVLTF
TGTGCCTGGCACAGGGTCGGTGGGGCCAACGTCCTGACTTTC
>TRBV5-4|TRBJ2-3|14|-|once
CASSLYLGTDTQYF
TGTGCCAGCAGCTTGTATCTCGGCACAGATACGCAGTATTTT
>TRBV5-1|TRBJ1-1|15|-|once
CASCRSGFMNTEAFF
TGCGCCAGCTGCCGAAGTGGCTTCATGAACACTGAAGCTTTCTTT
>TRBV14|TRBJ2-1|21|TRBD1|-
CASSQTRDRGRGVAGYNEQFF
TGTGCCAGCAGCCAGACTCGGGACAGGGGGCGCGGGGTAGCGGGCTACAATGAGCAGTTCTTC
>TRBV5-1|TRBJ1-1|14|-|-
CASSLGSSSTEAFF
TGCGCCAGCAGCTTGGGGAGTTCCAGCACTGAAGCTTTCTTT
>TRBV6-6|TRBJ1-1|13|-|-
CASSYVGGSEAFF
TGTGCCAGCAGTTACGTGGGAGGTAGTGAAGCTTTCTTT
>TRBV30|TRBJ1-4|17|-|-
CAWSPAVKSPFNEKLFF
TGTGCCTGGAGTCCGGCAGTTAAGAGTCCCTTTAATGAAAAACTGTTTTTT
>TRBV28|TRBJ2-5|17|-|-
CASSLVAGRLYQETQYF
TGTGCCAGCAGTTTGGTTGCGGGGCGTTTGTACCAAGAGACCCAGTACTTC
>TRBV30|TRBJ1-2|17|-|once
CAWSVPGSYPLNYGYTF
TGTGCCTGGAGTGTACCAGGGTCTTACCCCCTTAACTATGGCTACACCTTC
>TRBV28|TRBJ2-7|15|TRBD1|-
CASSGPGQGIYEQYF
TGTGCCAGCAGTGGGCCGGGACAGGGGATCTACGAGCAGTACTTC